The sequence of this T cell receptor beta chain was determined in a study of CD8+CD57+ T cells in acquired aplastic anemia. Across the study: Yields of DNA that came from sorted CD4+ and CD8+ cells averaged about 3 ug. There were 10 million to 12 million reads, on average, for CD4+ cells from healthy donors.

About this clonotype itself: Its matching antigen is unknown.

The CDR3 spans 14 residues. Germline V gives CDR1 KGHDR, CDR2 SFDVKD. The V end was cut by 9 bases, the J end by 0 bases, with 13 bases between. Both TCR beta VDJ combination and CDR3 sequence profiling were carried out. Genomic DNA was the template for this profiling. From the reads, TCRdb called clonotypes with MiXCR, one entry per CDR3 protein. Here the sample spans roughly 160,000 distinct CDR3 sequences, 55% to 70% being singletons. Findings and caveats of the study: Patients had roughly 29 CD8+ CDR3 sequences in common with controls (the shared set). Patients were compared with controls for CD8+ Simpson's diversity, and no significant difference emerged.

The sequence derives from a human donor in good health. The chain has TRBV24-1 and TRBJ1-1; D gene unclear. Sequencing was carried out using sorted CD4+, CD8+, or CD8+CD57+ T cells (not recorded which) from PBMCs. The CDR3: CATRRNGVNTEAFF. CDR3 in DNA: TGTGCCACCCGACGAAATGGGGTGAACACTGAAGCTTTCTTT.